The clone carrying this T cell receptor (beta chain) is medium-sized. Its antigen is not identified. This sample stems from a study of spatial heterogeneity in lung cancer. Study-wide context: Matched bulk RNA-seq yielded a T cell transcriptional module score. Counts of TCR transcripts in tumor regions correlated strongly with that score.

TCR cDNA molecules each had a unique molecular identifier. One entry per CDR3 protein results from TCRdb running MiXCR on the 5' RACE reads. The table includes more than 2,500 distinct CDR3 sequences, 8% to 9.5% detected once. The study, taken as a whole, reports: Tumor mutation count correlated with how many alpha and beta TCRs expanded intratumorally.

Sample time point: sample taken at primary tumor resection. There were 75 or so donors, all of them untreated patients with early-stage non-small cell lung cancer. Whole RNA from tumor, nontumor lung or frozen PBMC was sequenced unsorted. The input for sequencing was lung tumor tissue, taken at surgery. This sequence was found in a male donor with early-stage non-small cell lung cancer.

CDR3 in amino acids: CASLQENGRRVGYTF. CDR3 in DNA: TGTGCCAGCCTACAAGAGAACGGCCGGCGGGTCGGCTACACCTTC. This chain connects TRBV28 to TRBJ1-2; D is unresolved. The germline V gene encodes CDR1 MDHEN and CDR2 SYDVKM. There are 15 residues in the CDR3. V was trimmed by 8 bases and J by 8 bases, leaving 24 bases between them.